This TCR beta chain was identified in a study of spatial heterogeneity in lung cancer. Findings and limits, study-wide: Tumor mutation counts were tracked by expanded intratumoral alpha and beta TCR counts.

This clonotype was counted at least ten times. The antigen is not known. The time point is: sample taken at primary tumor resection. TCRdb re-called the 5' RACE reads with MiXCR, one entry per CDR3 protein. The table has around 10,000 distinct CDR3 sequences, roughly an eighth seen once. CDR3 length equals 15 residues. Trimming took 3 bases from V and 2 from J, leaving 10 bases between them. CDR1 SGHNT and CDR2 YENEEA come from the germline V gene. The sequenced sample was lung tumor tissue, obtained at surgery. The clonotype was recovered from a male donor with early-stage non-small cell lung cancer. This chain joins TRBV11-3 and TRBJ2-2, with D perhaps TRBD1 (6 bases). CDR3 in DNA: TGTGCCAGCAGCTTTAGGACAGCCAACACCGGGGAGCTGTTTTTT. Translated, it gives CASSFRTANTGELFF.